Shown below are 19 T cell receptor beta chains from a single sample sequenced in a study of T cell responses to AZD1222 COVID-19 vaccine. Assay: immunoSEQ multiplex PCR; the TCRdb copy retains only in-frame clones and omits some. The sample lists approximately 110,000 clones; around 96% were seen once. The sample in question was peripheral blood, obtained on day 0 of AZD1222 vaccination. Receptor source: an adult in good health.

This chain links TRBV5-8 with TRBJ1-2, with 7 nucleotides matching TRBD1. V lost 3 bases to trimming and J lost 0 bases; unmatched junction nucleotides: 8. Germline assignment: CDR1 SGHTS and CDR2 YDEGEE. The length of the CDR3 is 16 residues. The DNA of the CDR3 is TGTGCCAGCAGCTCGATAGGACAGGAGACTAACTATGGCTACACCTTC. Its translation: CASSSIGQETNYGYTF.

The rearrangement joins TRBV5-1 to TRBJ2-7; D is uncertain. Trimming cost V 2 bases and J 3 bases, with 3 bases left between them. Per the germline V gene, CDR1 is SGHRS and CDR2 is YFSETQ. This CDR3 comprises 11 residues. The chain's CDR3 is CASSLYYEQYF. The CDR3 DNA sequence: TGCGCCAGCAGCTTATACTACGAGCAGTACTTC.

V usage is TRBV7-2 and J usage is TRBJ2-2; D unclear. CDR1 is SGHTA and CDR2 is FQGNSA in the germline V gene. The length of the CDR3 is 14 residues. V was trimmed by 3 bases and J by 2 bases, leaving 7 bases between them. The CDR3 sequence: CASSFLRNTGELFF. The CDR3 bases are TGTGCCAGCAGCTTCCTCCGAAACACCGGGGAGCTGTTTTTT. Combining the CDR3 with reference TRBV7-2 and TRBJ2-2 gives the whole variable domain GAGVSQSPSNKVTEKGKDVELRCDPISGHTALYWYRQSLGQGLEFLIYFQGNSAPDKSGLPSDRFSAERTGGSVSTLTIQRTQQEDSAVYLCASSFLRNTGELFFGEGSRLTVL.

V and J are TRBV7-6 and TRBJ2-7; no firm D call. Trimming removed 6 bases from V and 3 bases from J, with 15 bases in between. Per germline, CDR1 SGHVS and CDR2 FNYEAQ. This CDR3 comprises 14 residues. The DNA for the CDR3 is TGTGCCAGCAGTCCCCATGGTCGCGACTACGAGCAGTACTTC. It yields the protein CASSPHGRDYEQYF.

This chain connects TRBV28 to TRBJ2-7; tentative D call: TRBD1 (6 bases). Germline V lookup: CDR1 MDHEN, CDR2 SYDVKM. This CDR3 contains 14 residues. Trimming left V 4 bases short and J 6 bases short, with 16 bases between. The CDR3 loop is CASSSIQGITEQYF. CDR3 sequence (DNA): TGTGCCAGCAGTTCTATACAGGGAATAACCGAGCAGTACTTC. Supplemented by reference TRBV28 and TRBJ2-7, the full variable domain reads DVKVTQSSRYLVKRTGEKVFLECVQDMDHENMFWYRQDPGLGLRLIYFSYDVKMKEKGDIPEGYSVSREKKERFSLILESASTNQTSMYLCASSSIQGITEQYFGPGTRLTVT.

The chain is built from TRBV9 and TRBJ2-3, with 8 positions matching TRBD2. Trimming cost V 2 bases and J 2 bases; bases outside gene matches: 4. Germline V lookup: CDR1 SGDLS, CDR2 YYNGEE. The length of the CDR3 is 15 residues. The chain's CDR3 is CASSVGGGNTDTQYF. The CDR3 region has the DNA TGTGCCAGCAGCGTGGGCGGGGGGAACACAGATACGCAGTATTTT.

The chain is built from TRBV4-1 and TRBJ2-5; 7 bases map to TRBD2. The CDR3 consists of 14 residues. With 0 bases clipped from V and 7 bases from J, the junction kept 5 bases outside the gene matches. In germline, CDR1 is MGHRA, CDR2 YSYEKL. The CDR3 reads CASSQDTGRGTQYF. The DNA for the CDR3 is TGCGCCAGCAGCCAAGATACGGGGAGGGGGACCCAGTACTTC.

V usage is TRBV7-9 and J usage is TRBJ1-1; unclear D gene. CDR1 is SEHNR and CDR2 is FQNEAQ in the germline V gene (reference sequence). CDR3 length: 14 residues. V dropped 1 base and J dropped 8 bases, with 14 bases sitting between them. The chain's CDR3 is CASSLGPPPGEAFF. The CDR3 nucleotides are TGTGCCAGCAGCTTAGGGCCACCCCCGGGGGAAGCTTTCTTT.

V usage is TRBV29-1 and J usage is TRBJ2-1, with 10 positions matching TRBD2. V trimming: 4 bases; J trimming: 5 bases; junction bases outside the gene matches: 8. From germline, CDR1 is SQVTM and CDR2 ANQGSEA. This CDR3 is built from 15 residues. The CDR3 DNA sequence: TGCAGCGTTGTACTTCTAGCGGGAGCCCACAATGAGCAGTTCTTC. This codes for CSVVLLAGAHNEQFF.

The genes are TRBV2 and TRBJ2-7; 10 nucleotides match TRBD1. The CDR3 is 15 residues long. Germline V CDR1 and CDR2: SNHLY, FYNNEI. The junction had 8 bases not matched to a gene; V was cut back by 5 bases and J by 4 bases. The chain's CDR3 is CASSQRQGAPYEQYF. For the CDR3, the DNA is TGTGCCAGCAGTCAGCGACAGGGGGCGCCTTACGAGCAGTACTTC.

Written as DNA, the CDR3 is TGCAGCGTTAACCTAGGGGGTGGCGGCACTGAAGCTTTCTTT. Translation: CSVNLGGGGTEAFF. V usage is TRBV29-1 and J usage is TRBJ1-1; weak D call: TRBD1 (6 bases). CDR3 length: 14 residues. Deletions cut 5 bases from V and 4 bases from J, with 17 bases between. Germline V gene lookup returns CDR1 SQVTM and CDR2 ANQGSEA. Based on the CDR3 plus reference TRBV29-1 and TRBJ1-1, the full variable domain is SAVISQKPSRDICQRGTSLTIQCQVDSQVTMMFWYRQQPGQSLTLIATANQGSEATYESGFVIDKFPISRPNLTFSTLTVSNMSPEDSSIYLCSVNLGGGGTEAFFGQGTRLTVV.

The chain links TRBV7-6 to TRBJ2-2; no firm D call. V lost 6 bases and J lost 6, with 8 bases in between. Germline V gene lookup returns CDR1 SGHVS and CDR2 FNYEAQ. The CDR3 spans 12 residues. CDR3: CASSYSAGELFF. CDR3 coding DNA: TGTGCCAGCAGTTACTCCGCCGGGGAGCTGTTTTTT. Full variable domain (rest looked up from reference TRBV7-6 and TRBJ2-2): GAGVSQSPRYKVTKRGQDVALRCDPISGHVSLYWYRQALGQGPEFLTYFNYEAQQDKSGLPNDRFSAERPEGSISTLTIQRTEQRDSAMYRCASSYSAGELFFGEGSRLTVL.

In its sample, this clone was seen once. The chain is built from TRBV3-1 (or the pseudogene TRBV3-2) and TRBJ1-4; no clear D. The CDR3 is 15 residues long. The V gene lost 1 base and the J gene lost 3 bases, with 9 bases spanning the gap. CDR1 and CDR2 from the germline V gene are LGHDT and YNNKEL (reference sequence). The CDR3 reads CASSQVRSSNEKLFF. CDR3 coding DNA: TGTGCCAGCAGCCAAGTCCGCAGTTCTAATGAAAAACTGTTTTTT.

J is TRBJ1-3 and V is TRBV19; 8 bases fit TRBD1. Germline V CDR1 and CDR2: LNHDA, SQIVND (reference sequence). V was pared by 5 bases and J by 2 bases, with 2 bases of the junction left unmatched. This CDR3 region has 14 residues. The CDR3 loop reads CASSQDRAGNTIYF. The CDR3, as DNA: TGTGCCAGTAGTCAGGACAGGGCTGGAAACACCATATATTTT.

Remarks on this clone: A junction boundary mismatches the germline segment, possibly from a read error. Additional DNA sequences in this sample encode the identical CDR3. The chain joins TRBV5-1 to TRBJ2-7; D possibly corresponds to TRBD1 (7 bases). CDR3 length: 13 residues. Per germline, CDR1 SGHRS and CDR2 YFSETQ. This CDR3 reads CATSVGQTYEQYF. For the CDR3, the DNA is TGCGCCACTAGCGTGGGACAGACCTACGAGCAGTACTTT.

The CDR3: CASRLTGSINSPLHF. CDR3 bases: TGTGCCAGCAGACTGACAGGGTCAATCAATTCACCCCTCCACTTT. The chain recombines TRBV7-8 with TRBJ1-6, with 7 positions matching TRBD1. This CDR3 has 15 amino acids. V shed 6 bases and J 7 bases; nucleotides not matched to a gene: 9. CDR1 is SGHVS, CDR2 FQNEAQ, per germline.

The V and J genes are TRBV30 and TRBJ2-1, with D perhaps TRBD2 (5 bases). The CDR3 covers 14 residues. The V end was cut by 0 bases, the J end by 7 bases, with 13 bases between. The germline V gene encodes CDR1 GTSNPN and CDR2 SVGIG (reference sequence). CDR3 DNA sequence: TGTGCCTGGAGTGTACCGGGGAGATGGAATGAGCAGTTCTTC. It is translated as CAWSVPGRWNEQFF.

This chain uses TRBV2 with TRBJ2-3; D gene unclear. Germline V gene sequence: CDR1 SNHLY, CDR2 FYNNEI. With 0 bases removed from V and 3 bases from J, the gap between germline ends came to 4 bases. This CDR3 has 13 amino acids. The CDR3 reads CASSEAKTDTQYF. In DNA, the CDR3 is TGTGCCAGCAGTGAAGCCAAGACAGATACGCAGTATTTT. The variable domain in full, with the rest retrieved from reference TRBV2 and TRBJ2-3, is EPEVTQTPSHQVTQMGQEVILRCVPISNHLYFYWYRQILGQKVEFLVSFYNNEISEKSEIFDDQFSVERPDGSNFTLKIRSTKLEDSAMYFCASSEAKTDTQYFGPGTRLTVL.

This chain uses TRBV9 with TRBJ1-6, with D hard to call. CDR3 length: 14 residues. In germline, CDR1 is SGDLS, CDR2 YYNGEE. Trimming removed 0 bases at V and 6 bases at J, with 7 bases between. CDR3 sequence (DNA): TGTGCCAGCAGCGTAGCGAAGGCTAATTCACCCCTCCACTTT. The encoded protein is CASSVAKANSPLHF.